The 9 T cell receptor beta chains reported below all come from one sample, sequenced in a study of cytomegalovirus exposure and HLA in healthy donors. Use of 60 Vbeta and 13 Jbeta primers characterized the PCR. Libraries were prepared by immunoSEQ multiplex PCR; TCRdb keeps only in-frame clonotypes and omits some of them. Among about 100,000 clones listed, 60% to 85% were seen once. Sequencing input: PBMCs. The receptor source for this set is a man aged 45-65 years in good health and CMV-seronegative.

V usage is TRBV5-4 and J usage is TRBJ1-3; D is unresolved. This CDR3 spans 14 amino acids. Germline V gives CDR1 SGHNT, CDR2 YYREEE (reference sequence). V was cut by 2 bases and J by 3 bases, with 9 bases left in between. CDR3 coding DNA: TGTGCCAGCAGCTTATGGGGAGTTGGAAACACCATATATTTT. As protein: CASSLWGVGNTIYF.

The CDR3 bases are TGTGCCAGCAGCCCAGCGGCAGATAGCAATCAGCCCCAGCATTTT. It translates to CASSPAADSNQPQHF. The chain recombines TRBV7-6 with TRBJ1-5; D gene unclear. Germline-derived CDR1 and CDR2 are SGHVS and FNYEAQ. The CDR3 consists of 15 residues. Trimming cost V 5 bases and J 0 bases, with 11 bases left between them.

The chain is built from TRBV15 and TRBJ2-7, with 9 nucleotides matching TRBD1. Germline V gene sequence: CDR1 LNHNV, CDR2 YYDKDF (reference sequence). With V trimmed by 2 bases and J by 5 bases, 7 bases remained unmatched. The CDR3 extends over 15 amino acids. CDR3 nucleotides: TGTGCCACCAGCAGATCCGTGGGGACAGGGAACGAGCAGTACTTC. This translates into CATSRSVGTGNEQYF. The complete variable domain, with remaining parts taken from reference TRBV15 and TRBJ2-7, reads DAMVIQNPRYQVTQFGKPVTLSCSQTLNHNVMYWYQQKSSQAPKLLFHYYDKDFNNEADTPDNFQSRRPNTSFCFLDIRSPGLGDTAMYLCATSRSVGTGNEQYFGPGTRLTVT.

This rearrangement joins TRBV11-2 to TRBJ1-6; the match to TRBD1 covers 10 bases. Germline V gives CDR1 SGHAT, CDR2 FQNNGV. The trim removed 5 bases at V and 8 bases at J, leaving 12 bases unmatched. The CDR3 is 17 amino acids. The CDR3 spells CASSANLPGQGYSPLHF. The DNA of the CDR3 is TGTGCCAGCAGCGCAAACCTACCGGGACAGGGGTATTCACCCCTCCACTTT.

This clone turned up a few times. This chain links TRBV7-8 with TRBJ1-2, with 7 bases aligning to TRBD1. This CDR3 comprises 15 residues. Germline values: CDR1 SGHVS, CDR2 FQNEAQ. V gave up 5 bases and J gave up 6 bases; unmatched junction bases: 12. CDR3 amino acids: CASSLERGQVDGYTF. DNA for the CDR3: TGTGCCAGCAGCCTGGAGAGAGGACAGGTCGATGGCTACACCTTC.

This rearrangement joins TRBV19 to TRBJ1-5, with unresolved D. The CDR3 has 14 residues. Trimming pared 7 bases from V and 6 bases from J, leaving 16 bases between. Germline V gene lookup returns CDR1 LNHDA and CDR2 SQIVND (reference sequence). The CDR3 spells CASTPGSTPQPQHF. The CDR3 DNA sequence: TGTGCCAGTACTCCCGGGAGTACCCCTCAGCCCCAGCATTTT.

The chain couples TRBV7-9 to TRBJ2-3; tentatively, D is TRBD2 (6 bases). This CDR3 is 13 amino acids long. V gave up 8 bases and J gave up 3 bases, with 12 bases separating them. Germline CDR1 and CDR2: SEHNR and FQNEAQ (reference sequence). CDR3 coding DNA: TGTGCCAGCCTTAGCGGCACAACAGATACGCAGTATTTT. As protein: CASLSGTTDTQYF.

DNA for the CDR3: TGTGCCAGCAGCTTTAGTGGGGCCGACTATGGCTACACCTTC. Translation: CASSFSGADYGYTF. The chain carries TRBV5-4 and TRBJ1-2, with D perhaps matching TRBD1 (5 bases). Trimming cost V 2 bases and J 3 bases, with 11 bases left between them. This CDR3 contains 14 residues. Germline CDR1 and CDR2: SGHNT and YYREEE (reference sequence).

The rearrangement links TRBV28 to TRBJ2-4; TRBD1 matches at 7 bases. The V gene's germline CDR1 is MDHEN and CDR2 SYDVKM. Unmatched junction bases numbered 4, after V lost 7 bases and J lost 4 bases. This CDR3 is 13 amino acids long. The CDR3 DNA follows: TGTGCCAGCAACCCACAGGGGAAAAACATTCAGTACTTC. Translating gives CASNPQGKNIQYF.